This TCR beta chain was sequenced in a study of cytomegalovirus exposure and HLA in healthy donors. Overall study results and limits: In a later analysis, HLA-associated beta chains showed higher expansion and lower generation probabilities than comparable chains. Earlier analysis found most TCR beta V segments productive about 90% or about 30% of the time. In a later analysis, TCR beta V- and J-gene trimming showed a link to a missense DCLRE1C variant. CMV serostatus was the only immune exposure information that was available.

The CDR3 has 16 residues. The germline gives CDR1 SGHDT, CDR2 YYEEEE. After removal of 4 bases from V and 0 bases from J, the junction contained 5 bases not matched to a gene. This clone was counted only a few times. Its antigen is not identified. The study ran its PCR with 60 Vbeta and 13 Jbeta primers. Produced via immunoSEQ multiplex PCR; TCRdb's table is partial and in-frame only. Among 95,000 to 150,000 clones, roughly 15% were seen once, and the ten largest hold roughly 2%. This TCR came from a young woman in good health and CMV-seronegative. Specimen: PBMCs. The chain employs TRBV5-6 and TRBJ2-1; 9 nucleotides match TRBD1. DNA of the CDR3: TGTGCCAGCAGCACCGGGACAGGGAGCTCCTACAATGAGCAGTTCTTC. Protein product: CASSTGTGSSYNEQFF.